This T cell receptor (beta chain) is drawn from a study of cytomegalovirus exposure and HLA in healthy donors. About the research overall: From some 190 million T cells, an earlier analysis saw 110 million or so unique TCR beta sequences. Some 90 million unique TCRs from HLA-typed donors were held in an early data release. Regarding the study as a whole: TCR beta V- and J-gene trimming, according to a later analysis, was linked to a missense DCLRE1C variant.

It was with 60 Vbeta and 13 Jbeta primers that the PCR ran. Libraries were prepared by immunoSEQ multiplex PCR; TCRdb keeps only in-frame clonotypes and omits some of them. The sample has approximately 150,000 clones, 80% seen once. At the time of sampling, donors were nominally healthy, though unrecorded immune exposures were likely. CDR3 length equals 15 residues. The V and J ends lost 0 bases and 3 bases, in that order; junction bases with no gene match: 5. The germline V gene encodes CDR1 SGHNT and CDR2 YYREEE (reference sequence). This clone has a handful of counts. Antigen unknown. The sample was PBMCs. The V call is TRBV5-4, the J call TRBJ2-7, with 8 bases matching TRBD1. The clonotype originates from a man aged 25 to 40 in good health and CMV-seropositive. The CDR3 is CASSLGSGTGYEQYF. The CDR3 region has the DNA TGTGCCAGCAGCTTGGGTTCCGGGACAGGCTACGAGCAGTACTTC.